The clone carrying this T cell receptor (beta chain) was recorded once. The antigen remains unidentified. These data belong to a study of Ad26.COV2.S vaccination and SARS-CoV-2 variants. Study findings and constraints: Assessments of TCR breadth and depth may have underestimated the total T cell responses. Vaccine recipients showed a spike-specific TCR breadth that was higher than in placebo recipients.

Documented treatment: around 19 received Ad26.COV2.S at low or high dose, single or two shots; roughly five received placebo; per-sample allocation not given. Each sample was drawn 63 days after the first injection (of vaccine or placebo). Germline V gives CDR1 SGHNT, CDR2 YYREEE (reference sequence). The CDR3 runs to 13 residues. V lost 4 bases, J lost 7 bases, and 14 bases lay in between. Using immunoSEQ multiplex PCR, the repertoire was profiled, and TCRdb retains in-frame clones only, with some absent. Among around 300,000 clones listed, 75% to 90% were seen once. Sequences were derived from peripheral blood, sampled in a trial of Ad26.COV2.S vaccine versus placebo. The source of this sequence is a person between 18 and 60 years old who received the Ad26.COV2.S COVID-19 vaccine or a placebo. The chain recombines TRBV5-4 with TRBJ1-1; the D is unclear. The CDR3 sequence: CASSPPFANEAFF. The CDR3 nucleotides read TGTGCCAGCAGCCCCCCCTTCGCGAATGAAGCTTTCTTT.